This TCR beta chain appears in the sequencing data of a study of regulatory T cells in long-lasting Graves disease. Findings and limits, study-wide: Fewer public clonotypes were shared by new patients (around 970) than by persistent patients (roughly 2,500). Favored gene segments in persistent disease were TRBV28, TRBJ1-2 and TRBJ2-5.

With iRepertoire HTBI primers and Arm-PCR of CDR3 regions, TCR beta libraries were built. MiXCR, applied by TCRdb to the multiplex PCR reads, yields one record per CDR3 protein. The sample comprises 420,000 or so distinct CDR3 sequences, around 17% of which are singletons, and approximately 22% rests with the top ten. Time point described: newly diagnosed GD, antithyroid drugs for less than 3 months. Extracted RNA from PBMCs served as the source of the TCR library. With respect to this clonotype: Its antigen remains unknown.

Germline CDR1 reads SGHTA; CDR2 reads FQGTGA. CDR3 length equals 19 residues. V trimming: 0 bases; J trimming: 0 bases; junction bases outside the gene matches: 7. These sequences were also reported in another study, on T cells in Graves' hyperthyroidism and ophthalmopathy.

V and J are TRBV7-3 and TRBJ2-2; TRBD1 matches 10 bases. The input for sequencing was peripheral blood mononuclear cells (PBMCs), taken at new diagnosis, from a patient treated with antithyroid drugs. This sequence originates from a woman under 30 with Graves disease. The CDR3 coding sequence is TGTGCCAGCAGCTTAACGGCCCTGGGACAGGGGTCGAACACCGGGGAGCTGTTTTTT. Encoded protein: CASSLTALGQGSNTGELFF.